This is a list of T cell receptor beta chains from one sample in a study of early T cells in non-severe SARS-CoV-2 infection. A single record per CDR3 protein comes from TCRdb applying MiXCR to the 5' RACE reads. The sample has fewer than 50,000 distinct CDR3 sequences; roughly 6.5% are singletons. The sequences come from whole blood, collected at baseline. All receptors come from an adult who was a healthcare worker with PCR-confirmed SARS-CoV-2 infection or an uninfected control (not recorded which). The CDR3 runs from the conserved cysteine through the conserved F or W.

TRBV19,CASIQGRQAPLRGYTF
TRBV29-1,CSVGSGFSQPQHF
TRBV5-1,CVSSLDGLGGEYF
TRBV19,CASSGSQGPQPQHF
TRBV28,CASSLGGLGYEQYF
TRBV7-9,CASSLDFQRGTEAFF
TRBV10-2,CASSESTSDWGETQYF
TRBV24-1,CATSDPGLARDDEQFF
TRBV3-1,CASSQKTGSNEKLFF
TRBV7-2,CASSPQLNQPQHF
TRBV6-5,CASSGQSYEKLFF
TRBV18,CASSPTIGTGELFF
TRBV3-1,CVSSRQQGYEQYF
TRBV3-1,CASSQGWTGGTEAFF
TRBV7-3,CASSSQGGSGELFF
TRBV12-3/TRBV12-4,CASTGPSSYNSPLHF
TRBV7-9,CASSPNPPPVDEQYF
TRBV12-3/TRBV12-4,CASSLARRTGANVLTF
TRBV5-5,CASSLRTWGNTQYF
TRBV20-1,CSARVGENSPLHF
TRBV29-1,CSVRDTTNEKLFF
TRBV12-3/TRBV12-4,CASSLGRREQYF
TRBV12-3/TRBV12-4,CASPAGDTQYF
TRBV11-3,CASSPSTGRVTNYGYTF
TRBV4-1,CASSQGGQYEQYF
TRBV4-3,CASSQDGSDTPRGQYF
TRBV7-2,CASSLVVGDGELFF
TRBV5-6,CASSLQRGVTYNEQFF
TRBV2,CASSDLPYNEQFF
TRBV12-5,CASDLVNEQFF
TRBV12-3/TRBV12-4,CASSSGQGSTDTQYF
TRBV7-9,CASSLDSGGYTF
TRBV5-1,CASSLGQGSQPQHF
TRBV2,CARAGGLVETQYF
TRBV12-5,CASGLEPGTGSNQPQHF
TRBV11-1,CASSLGVTNEQFF
TRBV6-2/TRBV6-3,CASSSNRNTGELFF
TRBV7-2,CASSYTSGHSYEQYF
TRBV6-1,CASIRPGTSGARTDTQYF
TRBV5-6,CASSPRAGGRPDTQYF
TRBV5-1,CASRAAGTGTDTQYF
TRBV19,CATRQAGLSGANVLTF
TRBV6-6,CASRPGQGSGYTF
TRBV29-1,CSVHPGTSNTGELFF
TRBV7-9,CASSSNSGRADTQYF
TRBV4-3,CASSLGTTSSYEQYF
TRBV7-7,CASSVGQGVTGELFF
TRBV12-3/TRBV12-4,CASSPTGAGNTIYF
TRBV7-3,CASSLREGDGYTF
TRBV5-1,CASRLEPFNRGEQYF